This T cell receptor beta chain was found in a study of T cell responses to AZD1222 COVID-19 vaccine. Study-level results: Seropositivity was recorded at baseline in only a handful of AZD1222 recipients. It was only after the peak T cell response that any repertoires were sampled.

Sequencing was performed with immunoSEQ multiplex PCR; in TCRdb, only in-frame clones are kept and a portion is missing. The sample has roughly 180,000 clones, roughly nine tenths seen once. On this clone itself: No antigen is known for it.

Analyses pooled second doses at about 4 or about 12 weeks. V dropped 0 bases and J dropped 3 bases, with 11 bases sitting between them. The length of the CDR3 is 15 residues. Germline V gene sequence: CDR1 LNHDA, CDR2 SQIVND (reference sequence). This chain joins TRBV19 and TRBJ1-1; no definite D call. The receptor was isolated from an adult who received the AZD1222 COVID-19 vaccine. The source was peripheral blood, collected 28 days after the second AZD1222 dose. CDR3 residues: CASSIDLGMDTEAFF. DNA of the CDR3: TGTGCCAGTAGTATAGATCTGGGGATGGACACTGAAGCTTTCTTT.